Shown below are 14 T cell receptor beta chains from a single sample sequenced in a study of blood T cell repertoires in COVID-19. Sequencing used immunoSEQ multiplex PCR; TCRdb keeps in-frame clones, though not all of them. The sample has approximately 140,000 clones, around 86% seen once; the top ten hold about a tenth. The sequenced sample was peripheral blood. The source of these receptors is a man aged 40-50 years with active or convalescent COVID-19.

The chain has TRBV6-5 and TRBJ1-2; unclear D gene. The germline CDR1 and CDR2 sequences are MNHEY and SVGAGI. There are 15 residues in the CDR3. Trimming cost V 0 bases and J 2 bases, with 10 bases left between them. CDR3 sequence (DNA): TGTGCCAGCAGTTACTCAGCGATAGCCAACTATGGCTACACCTTC. Protein product: CASSYSAIANYGYTF.

The V call is TRBV4-3, the J call TRBJ1-5, with a possible D match to TRBD1 (5 bases). Germline-derived CDR1 and CDR2 are LGHNA and YSLEER. The CDR3 loop spans 14 amino acids. Trimming left V 4 bases short and J 6 bases short, with 13 bases between. This chain's CDR3 is CASSPGGDSQPQHF. The CDR3 nucleotides are TGCGCCAGCAGCCCCGGGGGGGATAGTCAGCCCCAGCATTTT.

This clone was detected once. The chain carries TRBV4-2 and TRBJ1-1; TRBD1 is a possible D gene (5 bases). Trimming cost V 6 bases and J 5 bases, with 7 bases left between them. The length of the CDR3 is 11 residues. In germline, CDR1 is LGHNA, CDR2 YNFKEQ. The DNA of the CDR3 is TGTGCCAGCAGAAAGGGGACTGAAGCTTTCTTT. Translated, it gives CASRKGTEAFF.

This clone appeared many times. J is TRBJ2-5 and V is TRBV5-5; D ambiguous. The CDR3 is made up of 13 amino acids. Germline lookup yields CDR1 SGHKS and CDR2 YYEKEE (reference sequence). The V and J ends lost 0 bases and 1 base respectively, with 4 bases between them. The CDR3 here is CASSLASQETQYF. The CDR3 bases are TGTGCCAGCAGCTTGGCGAGCCAAGAGACCCAGTACTTC.

The chain recombines TRBV7-9 with TRBJ1-2; D is uncertain. Germline-derived CDR1 and CDR2 are SEHNR and FQNEAQ (reference sequence). V gave up 2 bases and J gave up 8 bases, with 12 bases separating them. This CDR3 is built from 13 residues. The CDR3 spells CASSLLSTGGYTF. CDR3 DNA sequence: TGTGCCAGCAGCTTATTGAGTACGGGAGGCTACACCTTC.

CDR3 protein: CASSSSGAGYTF. In DNA, the CDR3 is TGTGCCAGCAGTTCCTCAGGGGCAGGCTACACCTTC. The V call is TRBV27, the J call TRBJ1-2; a weak D match, TRBD1 (6 bases). The CDR3 length is 12 residues. Trimming took 4 bases from V and 8 from J, leaving 11 bases between them. Germline CDR1 and CDR2: MNHEY and SMNVEV (reference sequence).

V is TRBV7-3 and J is TRBJ1-1, with 8 bases that match TRBD1. This CDR3 region has 13 residues. Trimming at V came to 4 bases and at J to 7 bases, leaving 5 bases not matched to a gene. Germline CDR1 reads SGHTA; CDR2 reads FQGTGA. The CDR3 is CASSSDRGGEAFF. CDR3 nucleotide sequence: TGTGCCAGCAGCTCCGACAGGGGCGGTGAAGCTTTCTTT.

V gene TRBV4-1 combines with J gene TRBJ2-7; 7 bases match TRBD1. Germline V gene lookup returns CDR1 MGHRA and CDR2 YSYEKL. Unmatched junction bases numbered 6, after V lost 2 bases and J lost 2 bases. This CDR3 contains 15 residues. The CDR3 here is CASSQTGTAAYEQYF. CDR3 sequence (DNA): TGCGCCAGCAGCCAAACCGGGACAGCTGCCTACGAGCAGTACTTC.

This chain joins TRBV12-5 and TRBJ2-1; TRBD1 might be the D (6 bases). CDR3 length equals 17 residues. Trimming took 5 bases from V and 4 from J, leaving 21 bases between them. In germline, CDR1 is LGHNT, CDR2 FRNRAP. The CDR3 sequence is CASGPASGTNKYNEQFF. The CDR3 region has the DNA TGTGCTAGTGGTCCCGCCTCCGGGACAAATAAGTACAATGAGCAGTTCTTC.

This rearrangement joins TRBV4-1 to TRBJ2-5, with 8 bases fitting TRBD1. V trimming: 4 bases; J trimming: 2 bases; junction bases outside the gene matches: 9. CDR3 length: 16 amino acids. CDR1 is MGHRA, CDR2 YSYEKL, per germline. CDR3 region: CASSLSGGGTQETQYF. CDR3 coding DNA: TGCGCCAGCAGCCTATCAGGGGGCGGTACTCAAGAGACCCAGTACTTC.

The genes are TRBV29-1 and TRBJ2-5, with 12 bases matching TRBD2. Looked up from germline, CDR1 is SQVTM and CDR2 is ANQGSEA. Losses at the gene ends were 6 bases for V and 5 bases for J; bases not matched to a gene: 10. The CDR3 runs to 15 residues. The CDR3 region is CSVPGLAGLWETQYF. The CDR3 DNA is TGCAGCGTGCCCGGACTAGCGGGGCTCTGGGAGACCCAGTACTTC.

The chain uses TRBV5-6 and TRBJ1-3; the match to TRBD1 covers 9 bases. The CDR3 has 16 residues. Looked up from germline, CDR1 is SGHDT and CDR2 is YYEEEE. Trimming removed 4 bases from V and 0 bases from J; junction bases left unmatched: 5. For the CDR3, the DNA is TGTGCCAGCAGCCTACAGGGGGCCCTCTCTGGAAACACCATATATTTT. This gives the protein CASSLQGALSGNTIYF. The whole variable domain, filled in from reference TRBV5-6 and TRBJ1-3, reads DAGVTQSPTHLIKTRGQQVTLRCSPKSGHDTVSWYQQALGQGPQFIFQYYEEEERQRGNFPDRFSGHQFPNYSSELNVNALLLGDSALYLCASSLQGALSGNTIYFGEGSWLTVV.

The chain links TRBV18 to TRBJ1-2, with 8 bases fitting TRBD1. Per germline, CDR1 KGHSH and CDR2 LQKENI. The CDR3 extends over 14 amino acids. J gave up 4 bases and V 3 bases, and 4 bases lay outside the gene matches. Written as DNA, the CDR3 is TGTGCCAGCTCACCGGACAGGGCGGCCTATGGCTACACCTTC. Translation gives CASSPDRAAYGYTF. Full variable domain (missing parts from reference TRBV18 and TRBJ1-2): NAGVMQNPRHLVRRRGQEARLRCSPMKGHSHVYWYRQLPEEGLKFMVYLQKENIIDESGMPKERFSAEFPKEGPSILRIQQVVRGDSAAYFCASSPDRAAYGYTFGSGTRLTVV.

The CDR3 spells CASGPGSTDTQYF. The CDR3 DNA sequence: TGTGCTAGTGGCCCAGGGAGCACAGATACGCAGTATTTT. The chain is built from TRBV12-5 and TRBJ2-3; possibly TRBD1 for D (5 bases). Trimming left V 6 bases short and J 0 bases short, with 7 bases between. CDR1 is LGHNT and CDR2 is FRNRAP in the germline V gene. This CDR3 region has 13 residues.